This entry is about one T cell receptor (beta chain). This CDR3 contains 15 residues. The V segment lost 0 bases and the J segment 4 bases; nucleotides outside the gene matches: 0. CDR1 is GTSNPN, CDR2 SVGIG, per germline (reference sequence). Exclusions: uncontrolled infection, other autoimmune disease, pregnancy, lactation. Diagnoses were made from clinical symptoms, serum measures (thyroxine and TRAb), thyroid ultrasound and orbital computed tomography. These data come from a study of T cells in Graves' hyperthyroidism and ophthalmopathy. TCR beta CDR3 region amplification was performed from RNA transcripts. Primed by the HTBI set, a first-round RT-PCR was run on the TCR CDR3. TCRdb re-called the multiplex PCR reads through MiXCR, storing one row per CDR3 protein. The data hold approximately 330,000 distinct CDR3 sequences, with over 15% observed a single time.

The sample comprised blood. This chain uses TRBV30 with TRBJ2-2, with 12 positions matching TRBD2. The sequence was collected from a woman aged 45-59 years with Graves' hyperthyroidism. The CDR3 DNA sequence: TGTGCCTGGAGTGTACTAGCGGGGGGCACCGGGGAGCTGTTTTTT. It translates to CAWSVLAGGTGELFF.